This TCR beta chain was sequenced during a study of shared clonotypes between healthy human individuals (dated by TCRdb to 2019 to 2021). Some background on the complete study: A few men and a couple of women, aged 18 to 49 years, made up the cohort. For each donor, CD4 naive and CD4 memory were each run on three plates, CD8 naive on two plates, and CD8 memory on one plate. To estimate repertoire size and how much clonotypes are shared between individuals, the study performed deep sequencing of blood TCR repertoires from 4 to 6 healthy adults. Libraries were prepared and TCR repertoires were sequenced by different laboratories using diverse techniques, in order to increase sequencing depth and limit assay-specific biases. Per donor, leukapheresis produced somewhere between about 0.94 and 9 billion PBMCs. Summary of the overall study and its limitations: Compared with non-shared clonotypes, clonotypes shared by all four sorted-subset donors had higher generation probabilities. Rarefaction of sorted-subset datasets indicated incomplete sequencing despite the large sequencing depth. Based on pairwise subsampling, the degree of clonotype sharing among donors was expected to be affected by sequencing depth. Larger estimated clonotype richness was generally found for naive subsets than for memory subsets. Because the study included a small number of donors, the genetic and exposure-history diversity represented was limited. Only blood was sampled, and tissue TCR repertoires likely differ from those in blood. About 5% of naive CD4, around 3.5% of naive CD8, around 2.3% of memory CD4, and 0.4% of memory CD8 clonotypes were shared across several donors.

The donors were healthy, HIV-negative adults with no recently reported acute infections or vaccinations. Every donor was a Caucasian adult living in Nashville, Tennessee, USA. CD8 memory samples consisted of magnetically selected CD45RO+ cells combined with CCR7-negative CD45RA+ effector memory (TemRA) cells. After blood collection by leukapheresis, PBMCs were isolated using Ficoll-Histopaque density gradient centrifugation and then cryopreserved in the vapor phase of liquid nitrogen. Analytical flow cytometry was used to check the purity and quantity of every magnetically sorted T cell population. Each sorted fraction had its genomic DNA isolated and then quantified by UV absorbance on a Nanodrop 2000c. This clone appeared a few times. Its binding antigen is unknown. Base qualities are missing; no much larger clone stands one base away. Using the deep immunoSEQ assay, multiplex PCR amplified TCR CDR3 regions from genomic DNA. Extracted genomic DNA from each cell subset was spread evenly across all wells of several immunoSEQ 96-well plates, with each plate serving as a replicate. For sorted subsets, about 210 ng of genomic DNA, equivalent to 25,000 to 30,000 T cell genomes, went into each replicate PCR. Purified libraries were measured with a Qubit 3.0 fluorometer, size-checked on a Bioanalyzer 2100, and measured again with the KAPA Library Quantification kit. Each immunoSEQ 96-well plate was sequenced on its own single-read 150-cycle Illumina NextSeq 550 flow cell. In the original analysis: Because the immunoSEQ output held only junctional sequences and lacked quality scores, the filtering could not match the filtering applied to full-length reads. To assign V/J genes and CDR3, sequences were annotated against IMGT germline references using PyIR, a Python wrapper for IgBLAST v1.9. Any read was removed if the V/J assignment was weak (E-value above 1e-6), the CDR3 was missing, or the read contained stop codons, out-of-frame junctions, or ambiguous translated residues. V3J clonotypes were defined as sequences sharing the same inferred V gene, J gene, and CDR3 amino acid sequence. Percentage overlap between repertoires was calculated by dividing the number of shared unique clonotypes by the size of the smaller repertoire. RTK rarefaction, the Chao1 estimator, and Recon v2.1 estimates of unobserved clonotypes were used to assess repertoire richness. For all TCRbeta clonotypes obtained by the gDNA method from a few donors, generation probabilities were computed with OLGA. Held by TCRdb, this immuneACCESS table contains in-frame sequences only and omits some clones. Under half of the omission traces to an unresolved V gene where checked; the cause of the rest is unknown. The V and J calls and the clone size are those of that table, but D and trimming were determined from the DNA. Present in this sample are approximately 710,000 clones, around 90% of which were seen just once. Around a third of the sample comes from the top ten.

Input material: memory CD8+ T cells from PBMCs. The meaning of the sample's cell subset or site label: CD45RO+ cells pooled with CCR7-negative TemRA cells. This TCR derives from a man in his late teens or twenties in good health. Some clones in this sample may be carry-over from other donors' samples.

DNA sequence: TGTGCCAGCAGCTTGAAGCCGACTAGCGGGAACAATGAGCAGTTCTTC. Its product reads: CASSLKPTSGNNEQFF. The chain uses TRBV5-6 and TRBJ2-1, with 11 bases matching TRBD2. Trimming removed 1 base from V and 5 bases from J; the gene matches leave 5 bases unexplained. The CDR3, cysteine through phenylalanine, is 16 amino acids long. Here the CDR3 DNA is all that survives: 48 bases in frame from base 1. In the germline V gene, CDR1 corresponds to SGHDT and CDR2 to YYEEEE.